This entry concerns a single T cell receptor beta chain. This sample is drawn from a study of regulatory T cells in long-lasting Graves disease. Sequencing libraries for TCR beta were prepared with iRepertoire HTBI primers and Arm-PCR of CDR3 regions. Each CDR3 protein gets one entry after TCRdb re-called the multiplex PCR reads with MiXCR. The table lists 350,000 to 400,000 distinct CDR3 sequences, roughly 15% of them singletons. V shed 4 bases and J 4 bases; nucleotides not matched to a gene: 13. This CDR3 is 16 amino acids long. Germline V gives CDR1 LGHDT, CDR2 YNNKEL (reference sequence). Time point given: newly diagnosed GD, antithyroid drugs for less than 3 months. Scientists built the TCR library using RNA that was extracted from PBMCs.

This chain uses TRBV3-1 with TRBJ2-7; 7 bases line up with TRBD1. Source: peripheral blood mononuclear cells (PBMCs), taken at new diagnosis, from a patient treated with antithyroid drugs. The sequence was obtained from a female donor with Graves disease. The CDR3 reads CASSRRQGPVGYEQYF. The CDR3 DNA sequence: TGTGCCAGCAGCCGCCGACAGGGCCCCGTGGGTTACGAGCAGTACTTC.